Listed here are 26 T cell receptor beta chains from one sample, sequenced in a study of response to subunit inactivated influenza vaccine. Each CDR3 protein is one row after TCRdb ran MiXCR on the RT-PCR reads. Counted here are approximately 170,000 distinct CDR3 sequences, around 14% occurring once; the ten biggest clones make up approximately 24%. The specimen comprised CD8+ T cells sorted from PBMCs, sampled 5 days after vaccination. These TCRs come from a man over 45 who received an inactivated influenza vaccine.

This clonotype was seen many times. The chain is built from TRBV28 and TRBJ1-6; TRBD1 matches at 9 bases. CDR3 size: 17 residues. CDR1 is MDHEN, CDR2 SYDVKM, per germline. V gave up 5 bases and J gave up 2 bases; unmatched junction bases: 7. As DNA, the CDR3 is TGTGCCAGCAGTCCGGGACAGGGAATCACCTATAATTCACCCCTCCACTTT. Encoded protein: CASSPGQGITYNSPLHF.

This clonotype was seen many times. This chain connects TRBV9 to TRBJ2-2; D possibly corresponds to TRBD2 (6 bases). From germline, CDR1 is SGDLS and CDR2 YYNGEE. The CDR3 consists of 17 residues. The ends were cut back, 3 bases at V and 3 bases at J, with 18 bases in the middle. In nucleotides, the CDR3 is TGTGCCAGCAGCGATCCGGGGATAGCGGAGGACACCGGGGAGCTGTTTTTT. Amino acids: CASSDPGIAEDTGELFF.

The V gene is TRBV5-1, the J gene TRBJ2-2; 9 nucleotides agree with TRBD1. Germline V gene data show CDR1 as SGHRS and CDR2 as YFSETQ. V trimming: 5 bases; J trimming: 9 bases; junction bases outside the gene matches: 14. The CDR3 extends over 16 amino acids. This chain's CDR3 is CASRPPGQGIYRELFF. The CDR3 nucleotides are TGCGCCAGCAGACCTCCGGGACAGGGAATTTACAGGGAGCTGTTTTTT.

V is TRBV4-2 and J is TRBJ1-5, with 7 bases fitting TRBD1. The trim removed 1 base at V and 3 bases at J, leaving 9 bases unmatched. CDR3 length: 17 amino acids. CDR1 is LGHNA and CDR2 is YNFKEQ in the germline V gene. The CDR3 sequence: CASSQGLDRAPNQPQHF. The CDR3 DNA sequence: TGTGCCAGCAGCCAAGGTCTTGACAGGGCCCCCAATCAGCCCCAGCATTTT.

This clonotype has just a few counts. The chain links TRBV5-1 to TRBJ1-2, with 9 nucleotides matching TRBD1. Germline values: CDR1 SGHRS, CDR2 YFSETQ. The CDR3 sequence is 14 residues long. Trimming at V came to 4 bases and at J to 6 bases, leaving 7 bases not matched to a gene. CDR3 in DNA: TGCGCCAGCAGCCCAGGGACAGGGAGAGATGGCTACACCTTC. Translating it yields CASSPGTGRDGYTF.

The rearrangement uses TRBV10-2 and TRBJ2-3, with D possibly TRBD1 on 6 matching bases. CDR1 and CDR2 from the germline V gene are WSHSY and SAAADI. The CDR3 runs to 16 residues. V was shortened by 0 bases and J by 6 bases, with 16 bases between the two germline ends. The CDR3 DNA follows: TGCGCCAGCAGTGAGTCGACAGGCCAGGGCTTTGATACGCAGTATTTT. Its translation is CASSESTGQGFDTQYF.

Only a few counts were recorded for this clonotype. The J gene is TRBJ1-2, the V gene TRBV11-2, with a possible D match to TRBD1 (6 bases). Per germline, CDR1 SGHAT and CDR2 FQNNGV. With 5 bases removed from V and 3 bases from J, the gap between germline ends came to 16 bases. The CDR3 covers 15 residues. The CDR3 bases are TGTGCCAGCAGCGCCACAGGGTTAGGGGACTATGGCTACACCTTC. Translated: CASSATGLGDYGYTF.

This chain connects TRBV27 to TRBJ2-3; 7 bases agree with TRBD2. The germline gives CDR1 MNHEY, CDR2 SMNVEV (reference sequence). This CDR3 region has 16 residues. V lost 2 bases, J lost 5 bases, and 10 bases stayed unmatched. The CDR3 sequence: CASSLKVWEGKDTQYF. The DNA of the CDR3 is TGTGCCAGCAGTTTAAAGGTTTGGGAGGGTAAAGATACGCAGTATTTT.

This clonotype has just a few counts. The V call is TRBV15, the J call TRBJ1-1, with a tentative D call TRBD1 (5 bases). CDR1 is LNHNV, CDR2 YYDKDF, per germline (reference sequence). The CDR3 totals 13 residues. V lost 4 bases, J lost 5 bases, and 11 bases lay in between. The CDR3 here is CATSIDRGTEAFF. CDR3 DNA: TGTGCCACCAGCATAGACAGAGGGACTGAAGCTTTCTTT.

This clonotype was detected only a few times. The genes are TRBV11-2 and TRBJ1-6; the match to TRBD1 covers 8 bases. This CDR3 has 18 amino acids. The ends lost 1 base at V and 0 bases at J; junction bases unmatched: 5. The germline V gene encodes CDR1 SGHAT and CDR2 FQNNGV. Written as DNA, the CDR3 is TGTGCCAGCAGCTTAGGGGACAGGCCTAGCTCCTATAATTCACCCCTCCACTTT. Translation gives CASSLGDRPSSYNSPLHF.

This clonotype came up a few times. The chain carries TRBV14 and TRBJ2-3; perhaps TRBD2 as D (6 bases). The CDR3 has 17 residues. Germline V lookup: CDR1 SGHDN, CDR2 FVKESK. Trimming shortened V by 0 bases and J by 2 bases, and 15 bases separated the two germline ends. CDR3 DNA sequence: TGTGCCAGCAGCCAAGATTTAGGGGACTCGATCACAGATACGCAGTATTTT. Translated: CASSQDLGDSITDTQYF.

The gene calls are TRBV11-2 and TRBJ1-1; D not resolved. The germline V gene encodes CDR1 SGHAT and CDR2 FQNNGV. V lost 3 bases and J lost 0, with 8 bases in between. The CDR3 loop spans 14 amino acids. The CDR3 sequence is CASSFPRMNTEAFF. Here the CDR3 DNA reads TGTGCCAGCAGCTTCCCCCGGATGAACACTGAAGCTTTCTTT.

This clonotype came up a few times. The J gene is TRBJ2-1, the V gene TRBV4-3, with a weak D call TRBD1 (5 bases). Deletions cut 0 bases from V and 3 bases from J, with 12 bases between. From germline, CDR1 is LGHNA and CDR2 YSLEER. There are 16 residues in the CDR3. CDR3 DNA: TGCGCCAGCAGCCAAGACTCGGCAGGGAACTACAATGAGCAGTTCTTC. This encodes CASSQDSAGNYNEQFF.

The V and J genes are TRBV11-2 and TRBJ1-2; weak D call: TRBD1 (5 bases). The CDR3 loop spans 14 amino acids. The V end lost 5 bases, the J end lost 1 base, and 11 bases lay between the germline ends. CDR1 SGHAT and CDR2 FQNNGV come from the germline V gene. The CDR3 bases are TGTGCCAGCAGCACAGGTGTTATTAACTATGGCTACACCTTC. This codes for CASSTGVINYGYTF.

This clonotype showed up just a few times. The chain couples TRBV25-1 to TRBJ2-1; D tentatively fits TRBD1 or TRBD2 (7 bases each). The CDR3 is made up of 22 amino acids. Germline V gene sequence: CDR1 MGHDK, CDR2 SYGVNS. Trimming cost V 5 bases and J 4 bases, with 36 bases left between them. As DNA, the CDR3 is TGTGCCAGCAGTCCGTTCCACATGGACAGGAATCCGATGGCGGGAGAGTACAATGAGCAGTTCTTC. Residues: CASSPFHMDRNPMAGEYNEQFF.

The CDR3 DNA sequence: TGTGCCAGCAGCTTTCTAACCCATGCCCACGAGCAGTACTTC. Its protein is CASSFLTHAHEQYF. The chain combines TRBV7-2 with TRBJ2-7; no definite D call. This CDR3 is 14 amino acids long. Germline-derived CDR1 and CDR2 are SGHTA and FQGNSA. Trimming took off 3 bases at V and 5 bases at J, with 14 bases between the two ends. The complete variable domain, with remaining parts taken from reference TRBV7-2 and TRBJ2-7, reads GAGVSQSPSNKVTEKGKDVELRCDPISGHTALYWYRQSLGQGLEFLIYFQGNSAPDKSGLPSDRFSAERTGGSVSTLTIQRTQQEDSAVYLCASSFLTHAHEQYFGPGTRLTVT.

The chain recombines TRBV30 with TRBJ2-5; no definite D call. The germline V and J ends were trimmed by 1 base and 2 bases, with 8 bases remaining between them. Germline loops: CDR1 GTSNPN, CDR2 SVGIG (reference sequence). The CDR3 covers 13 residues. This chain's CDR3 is CAWSDGLQETQYF. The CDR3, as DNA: TGTGCCTGGAGTGATGGTCTACAAGAGACCCAGTACTTC.

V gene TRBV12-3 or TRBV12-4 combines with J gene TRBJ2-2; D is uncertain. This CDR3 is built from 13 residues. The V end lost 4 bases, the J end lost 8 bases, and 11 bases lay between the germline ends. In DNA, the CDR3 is TGTGCCAGCAGTTCCAGTGCACCGGGGGAGCTGTTTTTT. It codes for CASSSSAPGELFF.

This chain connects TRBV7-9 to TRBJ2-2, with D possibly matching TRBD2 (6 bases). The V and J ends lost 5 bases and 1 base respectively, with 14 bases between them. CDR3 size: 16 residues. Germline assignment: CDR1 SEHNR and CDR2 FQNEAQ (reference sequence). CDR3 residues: CASSPSLAENTGELFF. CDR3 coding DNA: TGTGCCAGCAGCCCTTCCTTAGCGGAGAACACCGGGGAGCTGTTTTTT.

CDR3 region: CASSLWENTGELFF. The CDR3 DNA follows: TGTGCCAGCAGCTTGTGGGAGAACACCGGGGAGCTGTTTTTT. The gene calls are TRBV7-6 and TRBJ2-2; D unclear. Deletions cut 3 bases from V and 1 base from J, with 6 bases between. The CDR3 contains 14 residues. CDR1 SGHVS and CDR2 FNYEAQ come from the germline V gene.

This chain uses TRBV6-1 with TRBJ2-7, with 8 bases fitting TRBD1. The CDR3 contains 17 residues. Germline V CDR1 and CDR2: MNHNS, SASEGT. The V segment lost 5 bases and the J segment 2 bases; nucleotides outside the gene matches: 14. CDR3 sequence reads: CASSLSGQGNSTYEQYF. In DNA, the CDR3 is TGTGCCAGCAGTCTCAGCGGACAGGGAAATTCAACCTACGAGCAGTACTTC.

This CDR3 reads CASSKPSGVGKPQHF. The CDR3 DNA follows: TGTGCCAGCAGCAAACCGTCTGGGGTCGGGAAGCCCCAGCATTTT. The chain employs TRBV21-1 and TRBJ1-5; the table's D call TRBD1 went unverified against the DNA. TRBV21-1 is shown as a pseudogene. The CDR3 length is 15 residues.

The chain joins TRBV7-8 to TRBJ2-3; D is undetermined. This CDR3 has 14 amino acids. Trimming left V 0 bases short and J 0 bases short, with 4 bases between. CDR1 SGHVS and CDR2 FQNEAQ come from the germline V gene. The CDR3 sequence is CASSLALSTDTQYF. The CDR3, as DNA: TGTGCCAGCAGCTTAGCGCTAAGCACAGATACGCAGTATTTT.

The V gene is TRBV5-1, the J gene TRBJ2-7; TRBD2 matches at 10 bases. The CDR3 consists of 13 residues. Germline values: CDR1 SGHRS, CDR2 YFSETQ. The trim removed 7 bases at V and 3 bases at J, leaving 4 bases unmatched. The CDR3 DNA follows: TGCGCCAGCGGAACTAGCGGGATCTACGAGCAGTACTTC. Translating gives CASGTSGIYEQYF. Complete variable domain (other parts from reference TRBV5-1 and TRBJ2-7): KAGVTQTPRYLIKTRGQQVTLSCSPISGHRSVSWYQQTPGQGLQFLFEYFSETQRNKGNFPGRFSGRQFSNSRSEMNVSTLELGDSALYLCASGTSGIYEQYFGPGTRLTVT.

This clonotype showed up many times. The CDR3 reads CSGWRTQETQYF. CDR3 coding DNA: TGCAGTGGATGGCGGACCCAAGAGACCCAGTACTTC. This chain connects TRBV20-1 to TRBJ2-5; D unresolved. The CDR3 length is 12 residues. From germline, CDR1 is DFQATT and CDR2 SNEGSKA (reference sequence). V was trimmed by 7 bases and J by 1 base, leaving 10 bases between them.

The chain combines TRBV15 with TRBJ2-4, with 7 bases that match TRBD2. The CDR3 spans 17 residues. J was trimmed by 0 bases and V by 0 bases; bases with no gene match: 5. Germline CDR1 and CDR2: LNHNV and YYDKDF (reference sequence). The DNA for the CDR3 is TGTGCCACCAGCAGAGATCCTGGCGGGAGAGCCAAAAACATTCAGTACTTC. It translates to CATSRDPGGRAKNIQYF.